This T cell receptor beta chain was retrieved from a study of blood T cell repertoires in COVID-19 (dated by TCRdb to about 2020). Concerning the study at large: Samples covering the acute and convalescent phases of COVID-19 were provided by collaborators in the United States, Italy and Spain. The material from the prospective study consisted of cDNA or gDNA derived from T cells, B-cell-depleted T cells, or PBMCs. Deeply sampled blood TCRbeta repertoires from subjects exposed to, actively infected with, or recovered from COVID-19 were included in the dataset. The repertoires were released in a freely available public database meant as a resource for research on the immune response to SARS-CoV-2. Samples were obtained from the ongoing ImmuneRACE study (first 160 participants) and from 950 to 1,500 subjects provided by 6 global collaborators. Sample metadata almost always included a de-identified subject ID, COVID-19 status, age in years and sex. Where HLA class I and class II types were available, the types were taken from metadata supplied by the sample provider, not from assay-based typing.

TCRbeta CDR3 regions were amplified from genomic DNA using the immunoSEQ Assay, a bias-controlled multiplex PCR. Per the original workflow: The number of nucleated cells in each sample was estimated from the amplification of reference gene primers within the assay. To quantify the absolute abundance of each unique TCRbeta CDR3 rearrangement, sequence reads were collapsed and filtered. For each sample, productive Simpson clonality was calculated by taking the square root of Simpson's diversity index across productive rearrangements. Imported from immuneACCESS, the table was reduced by TCRdb to in-frame sequences with V and J called. These copies leave out some clones; in studies compared against another copy, an unresolved V gene accounts for under half, and the cause of the remainder is not known. The DNA was the basis for D and trimming; V, J and clone size are from that table. Counted in this sample were some 290,000 clones; approximately 81% of them appeared once. The ten largest make up over 2.5% of the sample.

The full study reports these points: The amount of clinical and demographic metadata varied by source and participant and was provided uncurated.

Each collaborating institution followed its own protocols to collect whole blood in K2EDTA tubes. For TCRbeta analysis, collaborator samples were shipped as frozen whole blood, as isolated PBMCs, or as DNA extracted from either sample type. The germline V gene (reference sequence) supplies CDR1 SEHNR and CDR2 FQNEAQ. From the cysteine up to the phenylalanine, the CDR3 has a length of 15 residues. Of all the DNA, just the CDR3 is kept, 45 bases in frame from base 1. Trimming takes 4 bases off V and 5 bases off J; junction bases not matched to a gene: 5. On this clone: Its specific antigen is unknown. It has no much larger one-base neighbor in the sample; base qualities were not kept.

This chain is built from TRBV7-9 and TRBJ2-2; 9 bases in between match TRBD1. The specimen sequenced was peripheral blood. The receptor comes from a woman aged 55 to 70 with active or convalescent COVID-19. The CDR3 here reads CASSSGQGRTGELFF. The sequence in DNA is TGTGCCAGCAGCTCAGGACAGGGGAGGACCGGGGAGCTGTTTTTT.